Below are 26 T cell receptor beta chains sequenced from a single sample in a study of CD8 T cells in Susac syndrome. RNA, at about 0.5 to 1 ug, was reverse transcribed with random hexamers. TCRdb passed the immunoSEQ multiplex PCR reads through MiXCR, listing each CDR3 protein once. The sample lists 95,000 to 150,000 distinct CDR3 sequences, roughly 94% seen once, with about 0.28% in the top ten. Sample: CD8+ T cells from PBMCs. The receptors were sampled from a human donor with Susac syndrome.

The chain uses TRBV14 and TRBJ2-2, with D unclear. Deletions cut 1 base from V and 1 base from J, with 4 bases between. Germline CDR1 SGHDN, CDR2 FVKESK. The CDR3 consists of 14 residues. The CDR3: CASSQARNTGELFF. The CDR3, as DNA: TGTGCCAGCAGCCAAGCCCGGAACACCGGGGAGCTGTTTTTT.

The chain employs TRBV3-1 and TRBJ1-3; D possibly corresponds to TRBD1 (5 bases). V was shortened by 0 bases and J by 7 bases, with 16 bases between the two germline ends. The CDR3 covers 16 residues. Germline values: CDR1 LGHDT, CDR2 YNNKEL (reference sequence). CDR3 sequence reads: CASSQDRRDLWNTIYF. CDR3 sequence (DNA): TGTGCCAGCAGCCAAGATCGCAGGGATCTTTGGAACACCATATATTTT.

V is TRBV9 and J is TRBJ1-2, with unresolved D. CDR3 size: 16 residues. Trimming removed 0 bases at V and 2 bases at J, with 14 bases between. Germline-derived CDR1 and CDR2 are SGDLS and YYNGEE. As DNA, the CDR3 is TGTGCCAGCAGCGTAGTGCCGGACGGCCAGAACTATGGCTACACCTTC. Amino acid sequence: CASSVVPDGQNYGYTF.

V and J are TRBV10-3 and TRBJ2-3; 8 nucleotides match TRBD1. V shed 4 bases and J 2 bases; nucleotides not matched to a gene: 5. This CDR3 has 15 amino acids. CDR1 ENHRY and CDR2 SYGVKD come from the germline V gene. The DNA for the CDR3 is TGTGCCATCAGTGTTGACAGGGGATTCACAGATACGCAGTATTTT. Its protein is CAISVDRGFTDTQYF.

This clonotype occurred once. This rearrangement joins TRBV5-6 to TRBJ2-3; D gene unclear. CDR3 length equals 17 residues. The germline V gene has CDR1 SGHDT and CDR2 YYEEEE. V lost 2 bases and J lost 3, with 19 bases in between. This CDR3 is CASSFPKRGVQTDTQYF. Here the CDR3 DNA reads TGTGCCAGCAGCTTTCCCAAACGTGGGGTCCAGACAGATACGCAGTATTTT.

The genes are TRBV27 and TRBJ2-5; 7 bases match TRBD2. J was trimmed by 5 bases and V by 3 bases; bases with no gene match: 6. The length of the CDR3 is 14 residues. Germline V gene sequence: CDR1 MNHEY, CDR2 SMNVEV (reference sequence). The DNA for the CDR3 is TGTGCCAGCAGTTTGGTGGGAGGGATGGAGACCCAGTACTTC. Its protein is CASSLVGGMETQYF.

This chain uses TRBV3-1 with TRBJ2-6, with unresolved D. With 1 base removed from V and 3 bases from J, the gap between germline ends came to 7 bases. Germline V gene data show CDR1 as LGHDT and CDR2 as YNNKEL (reference sequence). This CDR3 has 15 amino acids. CDR3 protein: CASSQVEVGANVLTF. Here the CDR3 DNA reads TGTGCCAGCAGCCAAGTTGAAGTTGGGGCCAACGTCCTGACTTTC. The variable domain in full, completed from reference TRBV3-1 and TRBJ2-6, reads DTAVSQTPKYLVTQMGNDKSIKCEQNLGHDTMYWYKQDSKKFLKIMFSYNNKELIINETVPNRFSPKSPDKAHLNLHINSLELGDSAVYFCASSQVEVGANVLTFGAGSRLTVL.

The chain couples TRBV24-1 to TRBJ1-1; D is perhaps TRBD1 (6 bases). CDR1 is KGHDR, CDR2 SFDVKD, per germline. The V end lost 12 bases, the J end lost 7 bases, and 14 bases lay between the germline ends. This CDR3 comprises 11 residues. CDR3 DNA sequence: TGTGCCCCCGCCGGGGACATTGAAGCTTTCTTT. Translation gives CAPAGDIEAFF.

The rearrangement links TRBV27 to TRBJ2-3, with D perhaps matching TRBD2 (6 bases). Trimming removed 5 bases at V and 3 bases at J, with 21 bases between. This CDR3 comprises 17 residues. Germline V gene data show CDR1 as MNHEY and CDR2 as SMNVEV (reference sequence). The CDR3 DNA follows: TGTGCCAGCAGTAAATTGCCGAGGGAGGCGGGGACAGATACGCAGTATTTT. Protein product: CASSKLPREAGTDTQYF.

The genes are TRBV6-5 and TRBJ1-2; D call uncertain. V was cut by 2 bases and J by 4 bases, with 8 bases left in between. The length of the CDR3 is 13 residues. Germline CDR1 MNHEY, CDR2 SVGAGI. CDR3 in DNA: TGTGCCAGCAGTTACGGACTCTCCTATGGCTACACCTTC. Protein sequence: CASSYGLSYGYTF.

This chain uses TRBV4-1 with TRBJ2-3; maybe TRBD1 (6 bases). This CDR3 has 15 amino acids. Trimming pared 6 bases from V and 0 bases from J, leaving 13 bases between. Germline CDR1 reads MGHRA; CDR2 reads YSYEKL. CDR3 loop: CASSRTGPSTDTQYF. The CDR3, as DNA: TGCGCCAGCAGTCGTACAGGGCCCAGCACAGATACGCAGTATTTT.

The V call is TRBV18, the J call TRBJ1-1, with TRBD1 as a possible D gene (5 bases). CDR1 is KGHSH and CDR2 is LQKENI in the germline V gene. CDR3 length: 13 amino acids. V lost 4 bases and J 4 bases, leaving 10 bases between the germline ends. The CDR3 spells CASSRGDGTEAFF. The CDR3 bases are TGTGCCAGCTCACGGGGGGATGGCACTGAAGCTTTCTTT.

The rearrangement joins TRBV3-1 to TRBJ1-1, with a weak D call TRBD1 (5 bases). There are 19 residues in the CDR3. With 8 bases removed from V and 4 bases from J, the gap between germline ends came to 32 bases. Germline V gene data show CDR1 as LGHDT and CDR2 as YNNKEL (reference sequence). Written as DNA, the CDR3 is TGTGCCAGCTACCCCGTTAGACAGCAAGTGGTTCCGTCAGGCACTGAAGCTTTCTTT. Translating gives CASYPVRQQVVPSGTEAFF.

The count of this clonotype is one. The chain links TRBV7-9 to TRBJ1-2, with D possibly TRBD1 on 6 matching bases. V was clipped by 6 bases and J by 0 bases, with 11 bases between them. The CDR3 consists of 14 residues. Looked up from germline, CDR1 is SEHNR and CDR2 is FQNEAQ (reference sequence). Here the CDR3 reads CASSFGTPNYGYTF. CDR3 coding DNA: TGTGCCAGCAGTTTCGGGACACCTAACTATGGCTACACCTTC.

This chain uses TRBV14 with TRBJ1-2; D possibly corresponds to TRBD1 (5 bases). This CDR3 is 12 amino acids long. V lost 1 base, J lost 7 bases, and 7 bases lay in between. Germline V gene sequence: CDR1 SGHDN, CDR2 FVKESK. The CDR3 DNA reads as TGTGCCAGCAGCCAAGGCGGGGGTGGCTACACCTTC. It codes for CASSQGGGGYTF.

The gene calls are TRBV2 and TRBJ2-3; D is possibly TRBD2 (5 bases). Per the germline V gene, CDR1 is SNHLY and CDR2 is FYNNEI. V lost 3 bases, J lost 1 base, and 11 bases lay in between. The CDR3 contains 15 residues. The CDR3 region has the DNA TGTGCCAGCAGTGAGTGGCAAGCGGGCACAGATACGCAGTATTTT. Protein: CASSEWQAGTDTQYF.

V usage is TRBV27 and J usage is TRBJ2-1; D might be TRBD2 (6 bases). Germline CDR1 reads MNHEY; CDR2 reads SMNVEV (reference sequence). CDR3 length: 15 residues. The V gene lost 3 bases and the J gene lost 2 bases, with 11 bases spanning the gap. The CDR3 nucleotides are TGTGCCAGCAGTTTCTCGTGGGGGGCCTACAATGAGCAGTTCTTC. Protein sequence: CASSFSWGAYNEQFF.

This chain uses TRBV4-1 with TRBJ2-1, with 9 bases lining up with TRBD2. This CDR3 is built from 16 residues. V shed 0 bases and J 8 bases; nucleotides not matched to a gene: 8. Germline CDR1 is MGHRA and CDR2 is YSYEKL. CDR3 loop: CASSQDASGARDEQFF. The CDR3 region has the DNA TGCGCCAGCAGCCAAGACGCTAGCGGGGCGAGGGATGAGCAGTTCTTC.

This rearrangement joins TRBV20-1 to TRBJ2-1, with 11 nucleotides matching TRBD2. CDR3 size: 15 residues. Trimming at V came to 3 bases and at J to 6 bases, leaving 7 bases not matched to a gene. Per germline, CDR1 DFQATT and CDR2 SNEGSKA (reference sequence). The CDR3 region has the DNA TGCAGTGCTAGTACCGGGACTAGCGGAGTCAATGAGCAGTTCTTC. It codes for CSASTGTSGVNEQFF.

The chain uses TRBV18 and TRBJ1-1; 7 bases agree with TRBD1. Germline V CDR1 and CDR2: KGHSH, LQKENI. Trimming cost V 2 bases and J 3 bases; bases outside gene matches: 3. The CDR3 has 14 residues. In DNA form, the CDR3 reads TGTGCCAGCTCACCAACAGGGGTTGACACTGAAGCTTTCTTT. Its protein is CASSPTGVDTEAFF.

The chain couples TRBV6-6 to TRBJ2-7, with D uncertain. The V end lost 4 bases, the J end lost 5 bases, and 9 bases lay between the germline ends. The CDR3 covers 12 residues. Germline V gene lookup returns CDR1 MNHNY and CDR2 SVGAGI (reference sequence). The CDR3 DNA follows: TGTGCCAGCAGTTTAAGCTCGGACGAGCAGTACTTC. The encoded protein is CASSLSSDEQYF.

This clonotype has just one count. The chain couples TRBV5-6 to TRBJ1-2; D uncertain. The V gene's germline CDR1 is SGHDT and CDR2 YYEEEE. V was clipped by 0 bases and J by 3 bases, with 12 bases between them. CDR3 size: 15 residues. CDR3 sequence reads: CASSLVRDGDYGYTF. Here the CDR3 DNA reads TGTGCCAGCAGCTTGGTCAGAGATGGGGACTATGGCTACACCTTC.

The chain carries TRBV20-1 and TRBJ1-5, with D maybe TRBD1 (5 bases). CDR3 length equals 14 residues. The ends were cut back, 6 bases at V and 6 bases at J, with 18 bases in the middle. The germline CDR1 and CDR2 sequences are DFQATT and SNEGSKA (reference sequence). DNA of the CDR3: TGCAGTGCCAGCCCCTCCCCAGGGATTCAGCCCCAGCATTTT. It specifies CSASPSPGIQPQHF.

The chain recombines TRBV30 with TRBJ1-1; weak D call: TRBD1 (5 bases). The CDR3 length is 11 residues. The germline V gene encodes CDR1 GTSNPN and CDR2 SVGIG (reference sequence). Trimming took off 4 bases at V and 8 bases at J, with 11 bases between the two ends. The CDR3 reads CAWNQGREAFF. CDR3 DNA sequence: TGTGCCTGGAATCAGGGCAGGGAAGCTTTCTTT.

V gene TRBV25-1 combines with J gene TRBJ2-7; 7 nucleotides line up with TRBD1. J lost 2 bases, V lost 6 bases, and 7 bases had no gene match. The CDR3 consists of 14 residues. CDR1 and CDR2 from the germline V gene are MGHDK and SYGVNS. Here the CDR3 DNA reads TGTGCCAGCAGCCACAGGGGATTAACCTACGAGCAGTACTTC. It specifies CASSHRGLTYEQYF.

The rearrangement joins TRBV7-2 to TRBJ2-3; D is perhaps TRBD1 (5 bases). V gave up 4 bases and J gave up 5 bases, with 7 bases separating them. The V gene's germline CDR1 is SGHTA and CDR2 FQGNSA. The CDR3 runs to 12 residues. CDR3: CASSYDRDTQYF. The CDR3 DNA is TGTGCCAGCAGCTACGACAGAGATACGCAGTATTTT.